A few counts support the clone carrying this T cell receptor (beta chain). Its specificity is not known. Each CDR3 protein gets one entry after TCRdb re-called the RT-PCR reads with MiXCR. The profile shows around 760,000 distinct CDR3 sequences, approximately 15% of them singletons. The sample belongs to a study of response to subunit inactivated influenza vaccine. Study-wide points: With each seasonal influenza vaccination, the authors suggested, few new T cells are recruited.

V gave up 4 bases and J gave up 3 bases; unmatched junction bases: 7. Germline values: CDR1 SGHDT, CDR2 YYEEEE. The CDR3 is made up of 15 amino acids. This sample comprised PBMCs from blood, obtained roughly 15 days before vaccination. The receptor's source is a man in his fifties who received an inactivated influenza vaccine. The chain links TRBV5-6 to TRBJ1-5, with TRBD1 identical over 7 bases. CDR3 DNA: TGTGCCAGCAGCGAAACAGGGGATTACAATCAGCCCCAGCATTTT. It translates to CASSETGDYNQPQHF.